This T cell receptor (beta chain) was sequenced in a study of T cells in Graves' hyperthyroidism and ophthalmopathy. Study background: At initial diagnosis, before any treatment had begun, peripheral blood was obtained.

V lost 2 bases to trimming and J lost 4 bases, with 13 bases between them. Germline-derived CDR1 and CDR2 are SGHTA and FQGNSA. This CDR3 is 15 amino acids long. Study-level findings and limits: Stable hyperthyroidism was told apart from ophthalmopathy by a model built on 13 V-J features. Ophthalmopathy got predicted by the model a median roughly 6.4 months before its onset.

TCR beta CDR3 sequences were amplified from RNA transcripts. HTBI primers were used for first-round RT-PCR of the TCR CDR3. Each CDR3 protein gets one entry after TCRdb re-called the multiplex PCR reads with MiXCR. The table lists hundreds of thousands of distinct CDR3 sequences, 15% to 20% of them singletons, with 40% to 50% in the top ten. This clonotype was seen repeatedly, ten times or more. Its matching antigen is unknown. The chain is built from TRBV7-2 and TRBJ2-3, with D possibly matching TRBD1 (5 bases). The specimen was blood. The receptor was isolated from a man aged 40-50 years with Graves' ophthalmopathy. The CDR3 nucleotides read TGTGCCAGCAGCTTACAGGGTGGTGTGGCAGATACGCAGTATTTT. Protein: CASSLQGGVADTQYF.